This TCR beta chain comes out of a study of cytomegalovirus exposure and HLA in healthy donors. Points from the study as a whole: Certain indistinguishable V segments, among them TRBV6-2 and TRBV6-3, were excluded. Reportedly, TCR beta sequences accurately predicted HLA-A and HLA-B alleles in most subjects.

V was pared by 7 bases and J by 7 bases, with 17 bases between. Germline CDR1 reads SGHRS; CDR2 reads YFSETQ. CDR3 length: 14 amino acids. Researchers ran the PCR with 60 Vbeta and 13 Jbeta primers. Only in-frame clones appear in the TCRdb table, and some are missing; sequencing was by immunoSEQ multiplex PCR. The sample records fewer than 250,000 clones, more than 75% being singletons. As regards this clone: Its matching antigen is unknown.

Material: PBMCs. The clonotype originates from a woman aged 25 to 39 in good health and CMV-seropositive. The genes are TRBV5-1 and TRBJ2-2; possible D gene TRBD2, 6 bases. The CDR3 DNA follows: TGCGCCAGCTCATCTACGGGAGCGGGCGGGGAGCTGTTTTTT. Amino acids: CASSSTGAGGELFF.